A selection of T cell receptor beta chains follows, all from one sample in a study of shared clonotypes between healthy human individuals. Clones were sequenced by immunoSEQ multiplex PCR, and TCRdb holds only the in-frame ones, with some missing. The data hold approximately 620,000 clones, with roughly 97% observed a single time. The material sequenced was naive CD4+ T cells sorted from blood. The receptors were sampled from a woman aged 25 to 45 in good health. Both conserved end residues are part of each CDR3. Fields, in order: clone size, J gene, D gene, V gene, CDR3 DNA, CDR3 protein. D genes are given only for firm matches. A row's size may be missing; if present it is once, few, many or a size class.

clone_size: -
j_call: TRBJ2-5
d_call: -
v_call: TRBV28
cdr3_nt: TGTGCCAGCAGTTTAATCGTTCGGGGCGCAGGGACCCAGTACTTC
cdr3_aa: CASSLIVRGAGTQYF

clone_size: -
j_call: TRBJ2-5
d_call: -
v_call: TRBV13
cdr3_nt: TGTGCCAGCAGCTCCTCCCTTGAGACCCAGTACTTC
cdr3_aa: CASSSSLETQYF

clone_size: -
j_call: TRBJ2-5
d_call: TRBD2
v_call: TRBV19
cdr3_nt: TGTGCCAGTAGTAATGCCAGACTAGCGGGAGGCTCCAACCAAGAGACCCAGTACTTC
cdr3_aa: CASSNARLAGGSNQETQYF

clone_size: -
j_call: TRBJ1-5
d_call: -
v_call: TRBV28
cdr3_nt: TGTGCCAGCAGTTTAGGAGGGACCGGCACGACCCAGCATTTT
cdr3_aa: CASSLGGTGTTQHF

clone_size: -
j_call: TRBJ2-5
d_call: TRBD2
v_call: TRBV7-6
cdr3_nt: TGTGCCAGCAGCGAAATACTAGCGGGATCCGCCAAGACCCAGTACTTC
cdr3_aa: CASSEILAGSAKTQYF

clone_size: -
j_call: TRBJ2-7
d_call: TRBD1
v_call: TRBV6-1
cdr3_nt: TGTGCCAGCAGTGACTCGGGACAGAGCTCCTACGAGCAGTACTTC
cdr3_aa: CASSDSGQSSYEQYF

clone_size: -
j_call: TRBJ1-5
d_call: TRBD1
v_call: TRBV2
cdr3_nt: TGTGCCAGCAGTGGGCAGGGACAGGCCTATCAGCCCCAGCATTTT
cdr3_aa: CASSGQGQAYQPQHF

clone_size: -
j_call: TRBJ2-3
d_call: TRBD2
v_call: TRBV5-1
cdr3_nt: TGCGCCAGCAGCGACCGGGCTAGCGGAGACACAGATACGCAGTATTTT
cdr3_aa: CASSDRASGDTDTQYF

clone_size: -
j_call: TRBJ2-7
d_call: -
v_call: TRBV6-5
cdr3_nt: TGTGCCACCAAGGGGCTCTCCTACGAGCAGTACTTC
cdr3_aa: CATKGLSYEQYF

clone_size: -
j_call: TRBJ2-2
d_call: -
v_call: TRBV7-9
cdr3_nt: TGTGCCAGCAGCTTTAGGCAGAACACCGGGGAGCTGTTTTTT
cdr3_aa: CASSFRQNTGELFF

clone_size: -
j_call: TRBJ2-1
d_call: TRBD2
v_call: TRBV2
cdr3_nt: TGTGCCAGCAGTAGCCCGGGGACTAGCGGCAACAATGAGCAGTTCTTC
cdr3_aa: CASSSPGTSGNNEQFF

clone_size: -
j_call: TRBJ2-3
d_call: TRBD2
v_call: TRBV29-1
cdr3_nt: TGCAGCGTTGAGGGGACTAGCGGGAGATTTGGCACAGATACGCAGTATTTT
cdr3_aa: CSVEGTSGRFGTDTQYF

clone_size: -
j_call: TRBJ1-5
d_call: -
v_call: TRBV19
cdr3_nt: TGTGCCAGTAGCGAGAATCCCGTCCATCAGCCCCAGCATTTT
cdr3_aa: CASSENPVHQPQHF

clone_size: -
j_call: TRBJ1-2
d_call: -
v_call: TRBV28
cdr3_nt: TGTGCCAGCAGTGGTCGGGACTATGGCTACACCTTC
cdr3_aa: CASSGRDYGYTF

clone_size: -
j_call: TRBJ1-2
d_call: TRBD1
v_call: TRBV9
cdr3_nt: TGTGCCAGCAGCGCCTTAGGTACAGGGGCCTATGGCTACACCTTC
cdr3_aa: CASSALGTGAYGYTF

clone_size: -
j_call: TRBJ2-3
d_call: TRBD2
v_call: TRBV9
cdr3_nt: TGTGCCAGCAGCGTAGTCGGCGGGAGGGCCCCAGATACGCAGTATTTT
cdr3_aa: CASSVVGGRAPDTQYF

clone_size: -
j_call: TRBJ2-2
d_call: -
v_call: TRBV5-4
cdr3_nt: TGTGCCAGCAGCGCCTGGGGTGGACTTAACACCGGGGAGCTGTTTTTT
cdr3_aa: CASSAWGGLNTGELFF

clone_size: -
j_call: TRBJ2-6
d_call: -
v_call: TRBV28
cdr3_nt: TGTGCCAGCAGTGTGCGAACTGGGGCCAACGTCCTGACTTTC
cdr3_aa: CASSVRTGANVLTF

clone_size: -
j_call: TRBJ1-1
d_call: -
v_call: TRBV7-9
cdr3_nt: TGTGCCAGCACCTTTGAAAGGAACACTGAAGCTTTCTTT
cdr3_aa: CASTFERNTEAFF

clone_size: once
j_call: TRBJ2-3
d_call: TRBD2
v_call: TRBV5-1
cdr3_nt: TGCGCCAGCAGCCCCCGGACTAGCGGGGTAGATACGCAGTATTTT
cdr3_aa: CASSPRTSGVDTQYF

clone_size: -
j_call: TRBJ2-7
d_call: -
v_call: TRBV9
cdr3_nt: TGTGCCAGCAGCGCGACCCCAGGACAGACCTACGAGCAGTACTTC
cdr3_aa: CASSATPGQTYEQYF

clone_size: -
j_call: TRBJ2-7
d_call: TRBD1
v_call: TRBV6-5
cdr3_nt: TGTGCCAGCAGTACTCGGACAGGGGAGTCCTACGAGCAGTACTTC
cdr3_aa: CASSTRTGESYEQYF

clone_size: -
j_call: TRBJ2-1
d_call: -
v_call: TRBV15
cdr3_nt: TGTGCCACCAGCAGACCCTCGCCACTAGCCCCTGGGACCTATGAGCAGTTCTTC
cdr3_aa: CATSRPSPLAPGTYEQFF

clone_size: -
j_call: TRBJ2-7
d_call: -
v_call: TRBV7-2
cdr3_nt: TGTGCCAGCAGCTTAGGCGCCCGGCGGGAGCAGTACTTC
cdr3_aa: CASSLGARREQYF

clone_size: -
j_call: TRBJ2-1
d_call: TRBD1
v_call: TRBV25-1
cdr3_nt: TGTGCCAGCAGTCCTTTGGGACAGGGGTCCTACAATGAGCAGTTCTTC
cdr3_aa: CASSPLGQGSYNEQFF

clone_size: once
j_call: TRBJ2-5
d_call: TRBD2
v_call: TRBV5-1
cdr3_nt: TGCGCCAGCAGAAAAGGACTAGCGGGAGGTACTCCACCCAATTTTAAATACTTC
cdr3_aa: CASRKGLAGGTPPNFKYF

clone_size: -
j_call: TRBJ2-7
d_call: -
v_call: TRBV5-1
cdr3_nt: TGCGCCAGCAGCCAAGCCGGGATAACCAGCGAGCAGTACTTC
cdr3_aa: CASSQAGITSEQYF

clone_size: -
j_call: TRBJ2-7
d_call: TRBD2
v_call: TRBV11-2
cdr3_nt: TGTGCCAGCAGCGCCCCGGGACTAGCGGGCTCCTACGAGCAGTACTTC
cdr3_aa: CASSAPGLAGSYEQYF

clone_size: -
j_call: TRBJ1-2
d_call: -
v_call: TRBV29-1
cdr3_nt: TGCAGCGTTTCCCCCCTTTTTGAGGGGGGGGTCTATGGCTACACCTTC
cdr3_aa: CSVSPLFEGGVYGYTF

clone_size: -
j_call: TRBJ2-7
d_call: -
v_call: TRBV6-1
cdr3_nt: TGTGCCAGCAGTGAAGGGACCGACCTAAGGGAGCAGTACTTC
cdr3_aa: CASSEGTDLREQYF

clone_size: -
j_call: TRBJ2-7
d_call: -
v_call: TRBV18
cdr3_nt: TGTGCCAGCTCACCTGGACGCTACGAGCAGTACTTC
cdr3_aa: CASSPGRYEQYF

clone_size: -
j_call: TRBJ2-1
d_call: TRBD2
v_call: TRBV11-3
cdr3_nt: TGTGCCAGCAGCTTAGGGACTAGTTTCGGCAATGAGCAGTTCTTC
cdr3_aa: CASSLGTSFGNEQFF

clone_size: -
j_call: TRBJ2-1
d_call: TRBD2
v_call: TRBV28
cdr3_nt: TGTGCCAGCAGTCCGCGGACTAGTAGTCAGAATGAGCAGTTCTTC
cdr3_aa: CASSPRTSSQNEQFF

clone_size: -
j_call: TRBJ2-7
d_call: TRBD1
v_call: TRBV6-5
cdr3_nt: TGTGCCAGCAGTAGGCAGGGGGCTTGGTACTTC
cdr3_aa: CASSRQGAWYF

clone_size: -
j_call: TRBJ2-1
d_call: -
v_call: TRBV16
cdr3_nt: TGTGCCAGCAGCCGGAACAACAATGAGCAGTTCTTC
cdr3_aa: CASSRNNNEQFF

clone_size: -
j_call: TRBJ2-7
d_call: TRBD2
v_call: TRBV14
cdr3_nt: TGTGCCAGCAGCCTCCGGACTAGCGCGACCTACGAGCAGTACTTC
cdr3_aa: CASSLRTSATYEQYF

clone_size: -
j_call: TRBJ1-5
d_call: -
v_call: TRBV10-3
cdr3_nt: TGTGCCATCAGTGAATGGGGGGGCGGAGGTCAGCCCCAGCATTTT
cdr3_aa: CAISEWGGGGQPQHF

clone_size: -
j_call: TRBJ1-1
d_call: -
v_call: TRBV25-1
cdr3_nt: TGTGCCAGCAGTGCCAGGGAGAACACTGAAGCTTTCTTT
cdr3_aa: CASSARENTEAFF

clone_size: -
j_call: TRBJ1-1
d_call: -
v_call: TRBV6-1
cdr3_nt: TGTGCCAGCAGTGGGACAGCGCCCGCCCGAGCTTTCTTT
cdr3_aa: CASSGTAPARAFF

clone_size: -
j_call: TRBJ1-6
d_call: -
v_call: TRBV14
cdr3_nt: TGTGCCAGCAGCCCAGGGGCCGGCGCTTCACCCCTCCACTTT
cdr3_aa: CASSPGAGASPLHF

clone_size: -
j_call: TRBJ2-3
d_call: -
v_call: TRBV2
cdr3_nt: TGTGCCAGCATGAGGGACTCTAGCACAGATACGCAGTATTTT
cdr3_aa: CASMRDSSTDTQYF

clone_size: -
j_call: TRBJ2-7
d_call: TRBD1
v_call: TRBV9
cdr3_nt: TGTGCCAGCAGCGGGAGGGGACAGGGCCACGAGCAGTACTTC
cdr3_aa: CASSGRGQGHEQYF

clone_size: -
j_call: TRBJ2-3
d_call: -
v_call: TRBV7-7
cdr3_nt: TGTGCCAGCAGCACGGACCGTTATGATACGCAGTATTTT
cdr3_aa: CASSTDRYDTQYF

clone_size: -
j_call: TRBJ2-7
d_call: -
v_call: TRBV28
cdr3_nt: TGTGCCAGCAGTTTACGGGGTCCATTCGAGCAGTACTTC
cdr3_aa: CASSLRGPFEQYF

clone_size: -
j_call: TRBJ1-5
d_call: TRBD1
v_call: TRBV7-8
cdr3_nt: TGTGCCAGCAGCTTAGCGCCGGGACAGACATTGGGCCCCCAGCATTTT
cdr3_aa: CASSLAPGQTLGPQHF

clone_size: -
j_call: TRBJ2-2
d_call: -
v_call: TRBV5-8
cdr3_nt: TGTGCCAGCAGCTTGTCTGGGTTAGGCAACACCGGGGAGCTGTTTTTT
cdr3_aa: CASSLSGLGNTGELFF

clone_size: -
j_call: TRBJ2-7
d_call: TRBD2
v_call: TRBV11-2
cdr3_nt: TGTGCCAGCAGCTACCGAGGGACTAGCGGGGGCTACGAGCAGTACTTC
cdr3_aa: CASSYRGTSGGYEQYF

clone_size: -
j_call: TRBJ2-7
d_call: TRBD2
v_call: TRBV4-2
cdr3_nt: TGTGCCAGCAGCGTCCGACTAGCGGAGGAGCCCTACGAGCAGTACTTC
cdr3_aa: CASSVRLAEEPYEQYF

clone_size: -
j_call: TRBJ1-1
d_call: -
v_call: TRBV14
cdr3_nt: TGTGCCAGCAGCCAAGATTGGGGCGCTACCAACACTGAAGCTTTCTTT
cdr3_aa: CASSQDWGATNTEAFF

clone_size: -
j_call: TRBJ2-5
d_call: -
v_call: TRBV18
cdr3_nt: TGTGCCAGCTCACCATCAGGGAGAGAGACCCAGTACTTC
cdr3_aa: CASSPSGRETQYF

clone_size: -
j_call: TRBJ2-1
d_call: -
v_call: TRBV18
cdr3_nt: TGTGCCAGCTCACCCGATTACAATGAGCAGTTCTTC
cdr3_aa: CASSPDYNEQFF

clone_size: -
j_call: TRBJ2-7
d_call: TRBD1
v_call: TRBV5-1
cdr3_nt: TGCGCCAGCAGCTTGGAGGGACAGGGGGCTGGAGAGCAGTACTTC
cdr3_aa: CASSLEGQGAGEQYF

clone_size: -
j_call: TRBJ2-7
d_call: -
v_call: TRBV7-9
cdr3_nt: TGTGCCAGCAGCCCCGGAGGCCACACCATCCGGGAGCAGTACTTC
cdr3_aa: CASSPGGHTIREQYF